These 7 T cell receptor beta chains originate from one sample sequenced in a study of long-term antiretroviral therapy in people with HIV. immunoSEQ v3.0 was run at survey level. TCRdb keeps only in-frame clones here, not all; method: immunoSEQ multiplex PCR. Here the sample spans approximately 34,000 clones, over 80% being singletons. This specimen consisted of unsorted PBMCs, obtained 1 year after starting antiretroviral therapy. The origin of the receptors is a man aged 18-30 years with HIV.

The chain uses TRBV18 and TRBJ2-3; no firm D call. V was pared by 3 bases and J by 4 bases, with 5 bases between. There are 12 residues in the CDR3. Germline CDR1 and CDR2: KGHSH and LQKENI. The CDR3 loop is CASSPLSDTQYF. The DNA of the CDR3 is TGTGCCAGCTCACCCCTGTCAGATACGCAGTATTTT.

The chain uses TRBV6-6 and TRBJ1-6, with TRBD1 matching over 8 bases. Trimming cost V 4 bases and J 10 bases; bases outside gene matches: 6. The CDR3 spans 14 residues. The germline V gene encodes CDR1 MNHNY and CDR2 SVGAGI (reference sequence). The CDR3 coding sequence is TGTGCCAGCAGTTCCGGGACAGGCACATCACCCCTCCACTTT. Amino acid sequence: CASSSGTGTSPLHF.

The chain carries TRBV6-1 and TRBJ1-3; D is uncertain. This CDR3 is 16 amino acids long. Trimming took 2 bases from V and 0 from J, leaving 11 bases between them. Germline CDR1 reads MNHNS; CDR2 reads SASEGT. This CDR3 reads CASSELESSSGNTIYF. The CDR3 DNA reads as TGTGCCAGCAGTGAACTAGAGTCCTCCTCTGGAAACACCATATATTTT.

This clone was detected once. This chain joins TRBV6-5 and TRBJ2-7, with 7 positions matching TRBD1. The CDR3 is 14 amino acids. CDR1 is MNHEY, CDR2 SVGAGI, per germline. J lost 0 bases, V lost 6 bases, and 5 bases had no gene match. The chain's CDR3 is CASSTGDSSYEQYF. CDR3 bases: TGTGCCAGCAGCACTGGGGACAGCTCCTACGAGCAGTACTTC.

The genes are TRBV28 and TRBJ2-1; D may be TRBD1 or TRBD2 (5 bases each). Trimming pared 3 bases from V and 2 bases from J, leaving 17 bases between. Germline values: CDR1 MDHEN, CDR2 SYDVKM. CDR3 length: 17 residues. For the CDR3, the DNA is TGTGCCAGCAGTTTGCCTCCGGGACCGCTGGCCTACAATGAGCAGTTCTTC. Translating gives CASSLPPGPLAYNEQFF.

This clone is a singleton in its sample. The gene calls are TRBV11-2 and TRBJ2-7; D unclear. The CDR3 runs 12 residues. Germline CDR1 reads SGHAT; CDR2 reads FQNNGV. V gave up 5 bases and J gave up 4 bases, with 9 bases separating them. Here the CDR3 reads CASSPHVYEQYF. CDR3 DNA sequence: TGTGCCAGCAGCCCACACGTATACGAGCAGTACTTC.

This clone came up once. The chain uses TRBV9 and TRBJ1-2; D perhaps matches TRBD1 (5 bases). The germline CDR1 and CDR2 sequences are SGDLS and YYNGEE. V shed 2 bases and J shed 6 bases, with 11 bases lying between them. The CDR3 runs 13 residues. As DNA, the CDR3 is TGTGCCAGCAGCGTGTCTCGGGGGGATGGCTACACCTTC. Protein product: CASSVSRGDGYTF.